Presented here are 30 T cell receptor beta chains from one specimen sequenced in a study of T cell responses to AZD1222 COVID-19 vaccine. Sequenced by immunoSEQ multiplex PCR; TCRdb stores in-frame clones only, minus some. This repertoire shows 95,000 to 150,000 clones, more than 80% found once; its top ten account for around 3.1%. The specimen comprised peripheral blood, sampled on day 0 of AZD1222 vaccination. Receptors were obtained from an adult in good health.

The chain has TRBV6-1 and TRBJ1-2; maybe TRBD1 (6 bases). CDR3 size: 13 residues. V shed 2 bases and J shed 4 bases, with 8 bases lying between them. Looked up from germline, CDR1 is MNHNS and CDR2 is SASEGT. The CDR3: CASSEHRVYGYTF. CDR3 in DNA: TGTGCCAGCAGTGAACACAGGGTCTATGGCTACACCTTC.

The gene calls are TRBV27 and TRBJ2-5; D is unresolved. Trimming stripped 3 bases from V and 3 bases from J, with 11 bases between. The CDR3 consists of 14 residues. Germline V gene data show CDR1 as MNHEY and CDR2 as SMNVEV (reference sequence). This CDR3 is CASSFFSLEETQYF. CDR3 DNA sequence: TGTGCCAGCAGTTTTTTTAGCCTCGAAGAGACCCAGTACTTC.

This rearrangement joins TRBV30 to TRBJ1-6, with D possibly being TRBD1 (6 bases). The CDR3 totals 17 residues. Germline CDR1 reads GTSNPN; CDR2 reads SVGIG (reference sequence). Trimming shortened V by 3 bases and J by 0 bases, and 15 bases separated the two germline ends. This CDR3 reads CAWSPDRLSSYNSPLHF. The CDR3 DNA sequence: TGTGCCTGGAGCCCAGACAGGTTGAGCTCCTATAATTCACCCCTCCACTTT.

The chain recombines TRBV7-2 with TRBJ2-1; 12 bases agree with TRBD2. V lost 5 bases, J lost 10 bases, and 3 bases stayed unmatched. The CDR3 is 13 amino acids. Germline CDR1 and CDR2: SGHTA and FQGNSA. The CDR3 sequence: CASSPGLAGEQFF. The CDR3, as DNA: TGTGCCAGCAGCCCCGGACTAGCGGGAGAGCAGTTCTTC.

The chain recombines TRBV5-1 with TRBJ2-3, with 10 nucleotides matching TRBD2. The V and J ends lost 0 bases and 2 bases, in that order; junction bases with no gene match: 3. Germline lookup yields CDR1 SGHRS and CDR2 YFSETQ. The CDR3 is made up of 16 amino acids. Written as DNA, the CDR3 is TGCGCCAGCAGCTTGGGGACTAGCGGACTCACAGATACGCAGTATTTT. Its protein product is CASSLGTSGLTDTQYF.

The chain is built from TRBV2 and TRBJ1-2; D is undetermined. V gave up 2 bases and J gave up 4 bases, with 11 bases separating them. The germline V gene has CDR1 SNHLY and CDR2 FYNNEI. This CDR3 is built from 14 residues. The CDR3 region has the DNA TGTGCCAGCAGTGAAACGGGGTATGGCTATGGCTACACCTTC. Its protein is CASSETGYGYGYTF.

V is TRBV7-3 and J is TRBJ2-1; no clear D gene. This CDR3 has 12 amino acids. Per the germline V gene, CDR1 is SGHTA and CDR2 is FQGTGA. V was cut by 4 bases and J by 7 bases, with 8 bases left in between. The CDR3 sequence is CASSSNGNEQFF. In DNA form, the CDR3 reads TGTGCCAGCAGCTCAAACGGGAATGAGCAGTTCTTC. Full variable domain (rest looked up from reference TRBV7-3 and TRBJ2-1): GAGVSQTPSNKVTEKGKYVELRCDPISGHTALYWYRQSLGQGPEFLIYFQGTGAADDSGLPNDRFFAVRPEGSVSTLKIQRTERGDSAVYLCASSSNGNEQFFGPGTRLTVL.

The chain employs TRBV10-3 and TRBJ2-1; the D gene is possibly TRBD2 (6 bases). Germline values: CDR1 ENHRY, CDR2 SYGVKD. This CDR3 is built from 15 residues. V was cut by 10 bases and J by 2 bases, with 18 bases left in between. The CDR3: CATTDAGLAYNEQFF. The CDR3 bases are TGTGCCACCACGGACGCGGGACTGGCCTACAATGAGCAGTTCTTC.

This chain uses TRBV3-1 (or the pseudogene TRBV3-2) with TRBJ1-2; D is undetermined. This CDR3 has 14 amino acids. With 4 bases removed from V and 3 bases from J, the gap between germline ends came to 12 bases. Germline-derived CDR1 and CDR2 are LGHDT and YNNKEL (reference sequence). Written as DNA, the CDR3 is TGTGCCAGCAGCCCCTCCGCCGGGGACTATGGCTACACCTTC. Translating it yields CASSPSAGDYGYTF.

This clone showed up just once. This chain connects TRBV11-2 to TRBJ2-1; D is unresolved. The V end lost 1 base, the J end lost 10 bases, and 8 bases lay between the germline ends. CDR1 SGHAT and CDR2 FQNNGV come from the germline V gene. The CDR3 consists of 12 residues. The CDR3 region has the DNA TGTGCCAGCAGCTTAGCGGGCTCCGAGCAGTTCTTC. This sequence encodes CASSLAGSEQFF.

This chain joins TRBV28 and TRBJ2-1; the match to TRBD2 covers 11 bases. Germline loops: CDR1 MDHEN, CDR2 SYDVKM. V lost 8 bases to trimming and J lost 2 bases; unmatched junction nucleotides: 5. CDR3 size: 15 residues. This CDR3 reads CASRLAGGTYNEQFF. In nucleotides, the CDR3 is TGTGCCAGCCGGCTAGCGGGAGGAACCTACAATGAGCAGTTCTTC.

The rearrangement uses TRBV15 and TRBJ1-6; 8 bases agree with TRBD1. This CDR3 is 13 amino acids long. Germline CDR1 reads LNHNV; CDR2 reads YYDKDF (reference sequence). Unmatched junction bases numbered 2, after V lost 4 bases and J lost 9 bases. CDR3 DNA sequence: TGTGCCACCAGCACTGACAGGGGTTCACCCCTCCACTTT. This sequence encodes CATSTDRGSPLHF. Full variable domain (outside the CDR3, taken from reference TRBV15 and TRBJ1-6): DAMVIQNPRYQVTQFGKPVTLSCSQTLNHNVMYWYQQKSSQAPKLLFHYYDKDFNNEADTPDNFQSRRPNTSFCFLDIRSPGLGDTAMYLCATSTDRGSPLHFGNGTRLTVT.

This sequence joins TRBV6-2 or TRBV6-3 and TRBJ1-5; D possibly corresponds to TRBD1 (6 bases). The germline gives CDR1 MNHEY, CDR2 SVGEGT. Trimming removed 0 bases from V and 6 bases from J, with 12 bases in between. The CDR3 extends over 15 amino acids. CDR3 residues: CASSYSGGLRQPQHF. The CDR3 bases are TGTGCCAGCAGTTACTCTGGGGGGCTACGTCAGCCCCAGCATTTT.

The chain links TRBV30 to TRBJ1-4; D gene uncertain. Germline V gene data show CDR1 as GTSNPN and CDR2 as SVGIG (reference sequence). The germline V and J ends were trimmed by 2 bases and 8 bases, with 9 bases remaining between them. CDR3 size: 12 residues. This CDR3 is CAWSLTGEKLFF. The DNA for the CDR3 is TGTGCCTGGAGTTTAACGGGGGAAAAACTGTTTTTT.

The J gene is TRBJ1-6, the V gene TRBV7-9; a weak D match, TRBD1 (5 bases). The CDR3 runs 15 residues. With 2 bases removed from V and 10 bases from J, the gap between germline ends came to 15 bases. Germline V lookup: CDR1 SEHNR, CDR2 FQNEAQ (reference sequence). CDR3 protein: CASSLTVSRDSPLHF. CDR3 DNA: TGTGCCAGCAGCTTAACGGTATCCAGGGACTCACCCCTCCACTTT.

This chain joins TRBV19 and TRBJ1-1; the match to TRBD1 covers 7 bases. Germline-derived CDR1 and CDR2 are LNHDA and SQIVND (reference sequence). The CDR3 extends over 14 amino acids. Losses at the gene ends were 1 base for V and 4 bases for J; bases not matched to a gene: 3. CDR3 nucleotides: TGTGCCAGTAGTATAGGGAGGGGGCCCACTGAAGCTTTCTTT. It codes for CASSIGRGPTEAFF.

The CDR3 here is CASSLQGSGANVLTF. The CDR3 bases are TGTGCCAGCAGCCTACAGGGCTCTGGGGCCAACGTCCTGACTTTC. The rearrangement links TRBV6-5 to TRBJ2-6; a possible D gene is TRBD1 (6 bases). The CDR3 has 15 amino acids. V shed 6 bases and J shed 0 bases, with 9 bases lying between them. The germline V gene has CDR1 MNHEY and CDR2 SVGAGI.

This chain joins TRBV2 and TRBJ2-5, with unresolved D. From germline, CDR1 is SNHLY and CDR2 FYNNEI. The CDR3 runs 13 residues. Trimming took 6 bases from V and 5 from J, leaving 13 bases between them. CDR3 DNA sequence: TGTGCCAGCAGAGGTCTATCTCAGGAGACCCAGTACTTC. Residues: CASRGLSQETQYF.

The chain is built from TRBV5-1 and TRBJ2-1; 7 bases map to TRBD1. V trimming: 0 bases; J trimming: 3 bases; junction bases outside the gene matches: 6. Germline lookup yields CDR1 SGHRS and CDR2 YFSETQ. This CDR3 comprises 16 residues. CDR3 in amino acids: CASSLAPGQLYNEQFF. CDR3 DNA sequence: TGCGCCAGCAGCTTGGCGCCGGGACAGCTCTACAATGAGCAGTTCTTC.

The chain joins TRBV28 to TRBJ2-7, with D possibly matching TRBD2 (5 bases). Germline V lookup: CDR1 MDHEN, CDR2 SYDVKM. Trimming removed 5 bases from V and 0 bases from J, with 17 bases in between. This CDR3 has 16 amino acids. CDR3 DNA: TGTGCCAGCAGTCCGGACTTACCCCAGAGCTCCTACGAGCAGTACTTC. Protein: CASSPDLPQSSYEQYF.

The chain recombines TRBV4-3 with TRBJ2-7; no firm D call. V was trimmed by 0 bases and J by 0 bases, leaving 15 bases between them. CDR1 is LGHNA, CDR2 YSLEER, per germline. This CDR3 has 17 residues. CDR3 protein: CASSQERPGRSSYEQYF. The CDR3 bases are TGCGCCAGCAGCCAAGAGAGGCCCGGAAGATCCTCCTACGAGCAGTACTTC.

The rearrangement links TRBV10-3 to TRBJ1-5; D possibly corresponds to TRBD1 (5 bases). In germline, CDR1 is ENHRY, CDR2 SYGVKD. CDR3 length equals 12 residues. The V and J ends lost 10 bases and 1 base respectively, with 8 bases between them. This CDR3 reads CASRDSNQPQHF. Here the CDR3 DNA reads TGTGCCAGCCGGGACAGCAATCAGCCCCAGCATTTT.

This chain uses TRBV14 with TRBJ2-7, with unresolved D. CDR3 length: 16 amino acids. The germline V gene has CDR1 SGHDN and CDR2 FVKESK. Trimming took off 4 bases at V and 6 bases at J, with 22 bases between the two ends. The CDR3 nucleotides are TGTGCCAGCAGCCCCGACCCCTTCTGGAGAGGTGGCGAGCAGTACTTC. It codes for CASSPDPFWRGGEQYF.

The CDR3 region is CASSTASGVEQYF. Here the CDR3 DNA reads TGTGCCAGTAGTACGGCTTCCGGGGTCGAGCAGTACTTC. The rearrangement links TRBV19 to TRBJ2-7; possible D gene TRBD2, 5 bases. The CDR3 spans 13 residues. V was pared by 4 bases and J by 6 bases, with 13 bases between. Germline V gene sequence: CDR1 LNHDA, CDR2 SQIVND (reference sequence). The whole variable domain, filled in from reference TRBV19 and TRBJ2-7, reads DGGITQSPKYLFRKEGQNVTLSCEQNLNHDAMYWYRQDPGQGLRLIYYSQIVNDFQKGDIAEGYSVSREKKESFPLTVTSAQKNPTAFYLCASSTASGVEQYFGPGTRLTVT.

There are a few counts of this clone. The CDR3: CATSDPDRIEAFF. The CDR3 DNA sequence: TGTGCCACCAGTGACCCCGACCGGATTGAAGCTTTCTTT. V gene TRBV24-1 combines with J gene TRBJ1-1; no firm D call. Germline values: CDR1 KGHDR, CDR2 SFDVKD. The CDR3 spans 13 residues. The V and J ends lost 4 bases and 7 bases respectively, with 12 bases between them.

The V gene is TRBV11-2, the J gene TRBJ2-7; no clear D. Germline-derived CDR1 and CDR2 are SGHAT and FQNNGV. V gave up 5 bases and J gave up 5 bases, with 16 bases separating them. This CDR3 is built from 14 residues. The DNA for the CDR3 is TGTGCCAGCAGCCCAAGCTATGGTTTCGACGAGCAGTACTTC. Translated, it gives CASSPSYGFDEQYF.

The chain employs TRBV28 and TRBJ2-5; 7 bases align to TRBD1. This CDR3 is built from 16 residues. Germline V gives CDR1 MDHEN, CDR2 SYDVKM. With 3 bases clipped from V and 1 base from J, the junction kept 8 bases outside the gene matches. CDR3 region: CASSFEIGGFQETQYF. The CDR3 region has the DNA TGTGCCAGCAGTTTTGAGATAGGGGGCTTCCAAGAGACCCAGTACTTC. The whole variable domain, filled in from reference TRBV28 and TRBJ2-5, reads DVKVTQSSRYLVKRTGEKVFLECVQDMDHENMFWYRQDPGLGLRLIYFSYDVKMKEKGDIPEGYSVSREKKERFSLILESASTNQTSMYLCASSFEIGGFQETQYFGPGTRLLVL.

The chain combines TRBV7-2 with TRBJ2-1; TRBD2 matches at 7 bases. This CDR3 region has 15 residues. Germline trimming cut 5 bases from V and 8 bases from J; bases unmatched to any gene: 12. Germline CDR1 is SGHTA and CDR2 is FQGNSA. CDR3 nucleotide sequence: TGTGCCAGCAGCCGGACTAGTCCATCGCTCGATGAGCAGTTCTTC. This translates into CASSRTSPSLDEQFF. The full variable domain, with the rest looked up from reference TRBV7-2 and TRBJ2-1, is GAGVSQSPSNKVTEKGKDVELRCDPISGHTALYWYRQSLGQGLEFLIYFQGNSAPDKSGLPSDRFSAERTGGSVSTLTIQRTQQEDSAVYLCASSRTSPSLDEQFFGPGTRLTVL.

J is TRBJ2-1 and V is TRBV27; TRBD2 matches at 14 bases. The trim removed 3 bases at V and 7 bases at J, leaving 5 bases unmatched. The CDR3 loop spans 16 amino acids. Germline assignment: CDR1 MNHEY and CDR2 SMNVEV (reference sequence). The CDR3 spells CASSFLGTSGSNEQFF. DNA of the CDR3: TGTGCCAGCAGTTTCCTGGGGACTAGCGGGAGTAATGAGCAGTTCTTC.

This clone was seen once. The J gene is TRBJ1-1, the V gene TRBV5-4; maybe TRBD1 (5 bases). Germline V gives CDR1 SGHNT, CDR2 YYREEE (reference sequence). Deletions cut 4 bases from V and 0 bases from J, with 10 bases between. This CDR3 has 14 amino acids. In DNA form, the CDR3 reads TGTGCCAGCAGCGCAGGGTTGATGAACACTGAAGCTTTCTTT. Its translation: CASSAGLMNTEAFF.